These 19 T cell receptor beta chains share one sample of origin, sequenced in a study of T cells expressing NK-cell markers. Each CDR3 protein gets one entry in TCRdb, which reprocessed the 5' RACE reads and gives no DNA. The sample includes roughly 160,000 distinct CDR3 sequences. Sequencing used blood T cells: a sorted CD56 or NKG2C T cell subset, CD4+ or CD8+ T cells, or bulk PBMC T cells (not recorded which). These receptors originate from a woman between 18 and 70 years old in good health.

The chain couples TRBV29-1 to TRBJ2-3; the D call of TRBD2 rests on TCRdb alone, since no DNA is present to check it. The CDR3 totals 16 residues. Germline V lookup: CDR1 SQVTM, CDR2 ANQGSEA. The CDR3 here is CSVSSGGTRHTDTQYF.

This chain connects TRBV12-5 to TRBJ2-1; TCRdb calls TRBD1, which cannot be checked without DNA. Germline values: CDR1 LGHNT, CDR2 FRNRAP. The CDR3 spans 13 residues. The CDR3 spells CASGLFPGGEQFF.

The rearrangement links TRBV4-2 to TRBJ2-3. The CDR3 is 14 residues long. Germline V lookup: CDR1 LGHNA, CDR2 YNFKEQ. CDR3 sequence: CASSQEVNTDTQYF.

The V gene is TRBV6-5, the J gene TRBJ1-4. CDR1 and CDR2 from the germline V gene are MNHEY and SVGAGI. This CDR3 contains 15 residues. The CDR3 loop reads CASSYHRAPEEKLFF.

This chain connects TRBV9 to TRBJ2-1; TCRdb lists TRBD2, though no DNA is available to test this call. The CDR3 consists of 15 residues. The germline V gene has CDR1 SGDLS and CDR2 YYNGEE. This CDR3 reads CASSVGTSGGNEQFF.

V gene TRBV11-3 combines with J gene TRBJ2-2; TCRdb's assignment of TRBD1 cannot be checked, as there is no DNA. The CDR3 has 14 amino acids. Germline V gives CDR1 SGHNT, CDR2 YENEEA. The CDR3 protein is CASSPRVNTGELFF. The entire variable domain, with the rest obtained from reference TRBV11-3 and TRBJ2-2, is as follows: EAGVVQSPRYKIIEKKQPVAFWCNPISGHNTLYWYLQNLGQGPELLIRYENEEAVDDSQLPKDRFSAERLKGVDSTLKIQPAELGDSAVYLCASSPRVNTGELFFGEGSRLTVL.

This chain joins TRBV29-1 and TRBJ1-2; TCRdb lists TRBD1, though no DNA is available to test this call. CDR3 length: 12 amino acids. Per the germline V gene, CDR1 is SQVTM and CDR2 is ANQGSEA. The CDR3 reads CSVATGGYGYTF.

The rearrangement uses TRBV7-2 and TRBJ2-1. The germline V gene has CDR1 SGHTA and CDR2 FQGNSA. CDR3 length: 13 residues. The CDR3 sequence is CASSSDIYNEQFF.

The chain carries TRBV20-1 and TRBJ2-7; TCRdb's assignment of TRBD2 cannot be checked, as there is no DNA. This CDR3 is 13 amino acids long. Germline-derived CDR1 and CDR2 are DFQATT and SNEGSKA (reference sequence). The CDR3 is CSASRGGVYEQYF.

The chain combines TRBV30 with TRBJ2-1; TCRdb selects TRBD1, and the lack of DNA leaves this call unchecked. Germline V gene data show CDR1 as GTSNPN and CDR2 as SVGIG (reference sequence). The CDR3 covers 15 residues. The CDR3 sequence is CAWSKTAISYNEQFF.

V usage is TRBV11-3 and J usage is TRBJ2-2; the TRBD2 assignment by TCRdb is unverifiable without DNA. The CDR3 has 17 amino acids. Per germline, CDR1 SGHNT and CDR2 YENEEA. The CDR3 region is CASSPLRTSGYTGELFF.

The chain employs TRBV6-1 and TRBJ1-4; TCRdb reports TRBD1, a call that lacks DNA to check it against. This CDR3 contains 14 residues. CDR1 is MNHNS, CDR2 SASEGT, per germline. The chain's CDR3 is CASRAGILYEKLFF.

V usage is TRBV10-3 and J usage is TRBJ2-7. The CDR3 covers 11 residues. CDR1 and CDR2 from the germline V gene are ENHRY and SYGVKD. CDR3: CAISQKYEQYF.

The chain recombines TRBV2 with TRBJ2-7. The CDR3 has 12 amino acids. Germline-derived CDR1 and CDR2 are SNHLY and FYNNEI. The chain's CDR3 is CASSQLTVEQYF.

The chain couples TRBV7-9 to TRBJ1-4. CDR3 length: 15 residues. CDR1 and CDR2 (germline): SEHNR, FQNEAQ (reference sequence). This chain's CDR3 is CASSSFSTTNEKLFF.

This CDR3 is CSVARRGDNEQFF. The rearrangement links TRBV29-1 to TRBJ2-1; absent DNA, TCRdb's TRBD1 call cannot be checked. The CDR3 spans 13 residues. Germline values: CDR1 SQVTM, CDR2 ANQGSEA.

CDR3 protein: CASSEQLPSGRAGTDTQYF. The chain employs TRBV2 and TRBJ2-3; TCRdb returns TRBD2, unconfirmable since there is no DNA. The V gene's germline CDR1 is SNHLY and CDR2 FYNNEI. The CDR3 has 19 amino acids.

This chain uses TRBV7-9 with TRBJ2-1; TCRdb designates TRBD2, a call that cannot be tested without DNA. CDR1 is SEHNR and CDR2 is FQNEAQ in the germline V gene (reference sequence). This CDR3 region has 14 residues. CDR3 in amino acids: CASGRLAGGNEQFF.

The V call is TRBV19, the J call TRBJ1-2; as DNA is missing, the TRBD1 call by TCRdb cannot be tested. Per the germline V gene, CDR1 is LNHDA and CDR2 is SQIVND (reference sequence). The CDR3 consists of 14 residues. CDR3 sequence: CASSLGPARHGYTF.